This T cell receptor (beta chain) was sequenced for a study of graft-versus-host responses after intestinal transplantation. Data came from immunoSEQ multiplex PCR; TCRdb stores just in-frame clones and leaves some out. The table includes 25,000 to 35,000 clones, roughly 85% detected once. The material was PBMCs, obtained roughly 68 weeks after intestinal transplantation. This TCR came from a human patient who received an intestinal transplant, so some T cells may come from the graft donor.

This chain's CDR3 is CASSDREGSPLHF. The CDR3 bases are TGTGCCAGCAGCGATAGAGAGGGGTCACCCCTCCACTTT. This rearrangement joins TRBV9 to TRBJ1-6, with TRBD1 as a possible D gene (5 bases). CDR1 SGDLS and CDR2 YYNGEE come from the germline V gene. This CDR3 has 13 residues. Trimming took 3 bases from V and 10 from J, leaving 11 bases between them.